A single T cell receptor beta chain is shown here with its context. This entry is derived from a study of shared clonotypes between healthy human individuals. All donors were healthy HIV-negative adults lacking recent acute infections or vaccinations. The CDR3 extends over 15 amino acids. V lost 3 bases to trimming and J lost 8 bases; unmatched junction nucleotides: 8. Germline V CDR1 and CDR2: MGHRA, YSYEKL. Unsorted PBMC DNA was sequenced on ten immunoSEQ deep assay plates. This table comes from immunoSEQ multiplex PCR, and its TCRdb copy is limited to in-frame clones, with some not included. The sample contains approximately 500,000 clones, approximately 85% of which appear only once.

This chain uses TRBV4-1 with TRBJ1-5, with 9 bases lining up with TRBD1. Sequencing was carried out using PBMCs. The TCR originated in a middle-aged woman in good health. Some clones in this sample may be carry-over from other donors' samples. The CDR3 sequence: CASSQTGTGPKPQHF. In DNA form, the CDR3 reads TGCGCCAGCAGCCAGACCGGGACAGGGCCCAAGCCCCAGCATTTT.